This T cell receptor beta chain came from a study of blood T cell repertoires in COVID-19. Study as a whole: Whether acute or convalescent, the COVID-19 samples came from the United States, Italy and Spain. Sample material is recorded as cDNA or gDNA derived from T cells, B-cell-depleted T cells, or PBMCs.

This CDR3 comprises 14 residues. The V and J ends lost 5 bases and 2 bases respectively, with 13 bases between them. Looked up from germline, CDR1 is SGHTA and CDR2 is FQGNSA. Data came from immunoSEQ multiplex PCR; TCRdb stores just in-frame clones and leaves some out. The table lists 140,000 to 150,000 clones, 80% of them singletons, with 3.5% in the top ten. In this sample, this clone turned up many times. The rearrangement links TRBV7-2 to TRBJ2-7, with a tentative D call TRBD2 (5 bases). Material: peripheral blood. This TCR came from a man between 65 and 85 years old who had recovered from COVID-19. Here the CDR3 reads CASSPVGLTYEQYF. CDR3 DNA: TGTGCCAGCAGCCCGGTCGGACTGACCTACGAGCAGTACTTC. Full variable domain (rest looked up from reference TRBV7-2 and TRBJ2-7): GAGVSQSPSNKVTEKGKDVELRCDPISGHTALYWYRQSLGQGLEFLIYFQGNSAPDKSGLPSDRFSAERTGGSVSTLTIQRTQQEDSAVYLCASSPVGLTYEQYFGPGTRLTVT.